This is a list of T cell receptor beta chains from one sample in a study of blood T cell repertoires in COVID-19. Data came from immunoSEQ multiplex PCR; TCRdb stores just in-frame clones and leaves some out. The table has 150,000 to 200,000 clones, 75% to 90% seen once. What was sequenced was peripheral blood. All receptors come from a man between 65 and 85 years old with active or convalescent COVID-19. The CDR3 runs from the conserved cysteine through the conserved F or W. D genes are given only for firm matches. A row's size may be missing; if present it is once, few, many or a size class.

size: -
J: TRBJ1-6
D: -
V: TRBV2
CDR3: CATKMTDNSPLHF
DNA: TGTGCCACCAAAATGACAGATAATTCACCCCTCCACTTT

size: -
J: TRBJ2-5
D: TRBD1
V: TRBV6-6
CDR3: CASRPLRQGQETQYF
DNA: TGTGCCAGCAGACCTCTTCGACAGGGTCAAGAGACCCAGTACTTC

size: -
J: TRBJ1-1
D: -
V: TRBV10-3
CDR3: CAISESPGRNTEAFF
DNA: TGTGCCATCAGTGAGTCCCCAGGGCGGAACACTGAAGCTTTCTTT

size: once
J: TRBJ2-5
D: -
V: TRBV7-2
CDR3: CASSLDGGPQETQYF
DNA: TGTGCCAGCAGCTTAGACGGGGGGCCGCAAGAGACCCAGTACTTC

size: -
J: TRBJ1-5
D: -
V: TRBV6-6
CDR3: CASSQRTDNQPQHF
DNA: TGTGCCAGCAGTCAGAGGACAGATAATCAGCCCCAGCATTTT

size: -
J: TRBJ2-2
D: TRBD1
V: TRBV30
CDR3: CAWRDRVNTGELFF
DNA: TGTGCCTGGCGGGACAGGGTTAATACCGGGGAGCTGTTTTTT

size: once
J: TRBJ2-5
D: TRBD2
V: TRBV7-2
CDR3: CASSLFGRGTSRRHETQYF
DNA: TGTGCCAGCAGCTTATTCGGCCGGGGGACTAGCCGACGTCATGAGACCCAGTACTTC

size: -
J: TRBJ2-1
D: TRBD1
V: TRBV6-4
CDR3: CASSRDRGSNEQFF
DNA: TGTGCCAGCAGCCGGGACAGGGGTAGCAATGAGCAGTTCTTC

size: -
J: TRBJ2-1
D: TRBD2
V: TRBV7-2
CDR3: CASRRIAGGPHNEQFF
DNA: TGTGCCAGCAGACGAATAGCGGGAGGGCCCCACAATGAGCAGTTCTTC

size: -
J: TRBJ2-1
D: TRBD1
V: TRBV5-5
CDR3: CASRGSGTGSMNEQFF
DNA: TGTGCCAGCAGGGGATCCGGGACAGGGTCTATGAATGAGCAGTTCTTC

size: -
J: TRBJ2-5
D: -
V: TRBV9
CDR3: CASSGGLGQETQYF
DNA: TGTGCCAGCAGCGGGGGACTGGGCCAAGAGACCCAGTACTTC

size: -
J: TRBJ1-2
D: -
V: TRBV28
CDR3: CASSPQGFGYTF
DNA: TGTGCCAGCAGCCCCCAGGGTTTCGGCTACACCTTC

size: -
J: TRBJ1-4
D: TRBD1
V: TRBV14
CDR3: CASSQGQGARDEKLFF
DNA: TGTGCCAGCAGCCAGGGACAGGGGGCGAGGGATGAAAAACTGTTTTTT

size: -
J: TRBJ1-1
D: -
V: TRBV9
CDR3: CASSVALNTEAFF
DNA: TGTGCCAGCAGCGTAGCATTGAACACTGAAGCTTTCTTT

size: -
J: TRBJ2-6
D: -
V: TRBV2
CDR3: CASRYRVTGANVLTF
DNA: TGTGCCAGCAGATACAGGGTCACTGGGGCCAACGTCCTGACTTTC

size: once
J: TRBJ1-4
D: -
V: TRBV5-1
CDR3: CASSAGTPTTNEKLFF
DNA: TGCGCCAGCAGCGCCGGGACACCCACAACTAATGAAAAACTGTTTTTT

size: -
J: TRBJ1-4
D: TRBD1
V: TRBV19
CDR3: CATGQGNFGLFF
DNA: TGTGCCACCGGACAGGGGAACTTTGGACTGTTTTTT

size: -
J: TRBJ1-2
D: TRBD1
V: TRBV10-3
CDR3: CAIRGQGYGYTF
DNA: TGTGCCATCAGAGGACAGGGGTATGGCTACACCTTC

size: -
J: TRBJ1-2
D: -
V: TRBV4-3
CDR3: CASSQQGMGGYTF
DNA: TGCGCCAGCAGCCAGCAGGGGATGGGAGGCTACACCTTC

size: once
J: TRBJ1-2
D: TRBD1
V: TRBV10-3
CDR3: CAISEVGGAYGYTF
DNA: TGTGCCATCAGTGAGGTAGGGGGCGCATATGGCTACACCTTC

size: -
J: TRBJ1-2
D: TRBD1
V: TRBV7-9
CDR3: CASSLTGGTYGYTF
DNA: TGTGCCAGCAGCCTTACAGGGGGAACGTATGGCTACACCTTC

size: once
J: TRBJ2-7
D: TRBD1
V: TRBV28
CDR3: CASRQGAYEQYF
DNA: TGTGCCAGCCGGCAGGGGGCCTACGAGCAGTACTTC

size: -
J: TRBJ2-7
D: -
V: TRBV25-1
CDR3: CASSPNSWGGLEQYF
DNA: TGTGCCAGCAGCCCTAACTCCTGGGGGGGCCTCGAGCAGTACTTC

size: -
J: TRBJ2-7
D: TRBD2
V: TRBV6-2/TRBV6-3
CDR3: CASSFSGRGHYEQYF
DNA: TGTGCCAGCAGCTTTAGCGGGAGAGGACACTACGAGCAGTACTTC

size: -
J: TRBJ1-3
D: TRBD1
V: TRBV2
CDR3: CASTDRGSGNTIYF
DNA: TGTGCCAGCACCGACAGGGGCTCTGGAAACACCATATATTTT

size: -
J: TRBJ2-7
D: -
V: TRBV3-1/TRBV3-2
CDR3: CASSQGIRVVEQYF
DNA: TGTGCCAGCAGCCAGGGCATCAGGGTCGTCGAGCAGTACTTC

size: -
J: TRBJ2-5
D: -
V: TRBV5-4
CDR3: CASRRGFPGETQYF
DNA: TGTGCCAGCAGGCGAGGCTTCCCGGGGGAGACCCAGTACTTC

size: -
J: TRBJ1-1
D: -
V: TRBV7-9
CDR3: CASSQEGVDGRRNTEAFF
DNA: TGTGCCAGCAGTCAAGAGGGAGTCGATGGCAGAAGGAACACTGAAGCTTTCTTT

size: -
J: TRBJ2-5
D: TRBD2
V: TRBV18
CDR3: CASSPFLSSGSFQETQYF
DNA: TGTGCCAGCTCACCATTTCTTTCTAGCGGGAGTTTCCAAGAGACCCAGTACTTC

size: once
J: TRBJ1-4
D: TRBD1
V: TRBV15
CDR3: CATSRGLGTGDEKLFF
DNA: TGTGCCACCAGCAGAGGCCTCGGGACAGGGGATGAAAAACTGTTTTTT

size: -
J: TRBJ1-3
D: -
V: TRBV4-3
CDR3: CASSQVFGNTIYF
DNA: TGCGCCAGCAGCCAAGTCTTTGGAAACACCATATATTTT

size: -
J: TRBJ2-3
D: -
V: TRBV24-1
CDR3: CATSVLAEGASTDTQYF
DNA: TGTGCCACCAGTGTGTTAGCGGAAGGTGCTAGCACAGATACGCAGTATTTT

size: -
J: TRBJ1-4
D: TRBD1
V: TRBV28
CDR3: CASRNPISGTGGEKLFF
DNA: TGTGCCAGCAGAAACCCCATTTCCGGGACAGGGGGTGAAAAACTGTTTTTT

size: once
J: TRBJ1-6
D: -
V: TRBV9
CDR3: CASRATYNSPLHF
DNA: TGTGCCAGCAGGGCCACGTATAATTCACCCCTCCACTTT

size: -
J: TRBJ2-2
D: -
V: TRBV5-8
CDR3: CASSLTGRNTGELFF
DNA: TGTGCCAGCAGCCTGACAGGGAGGAATACCGGGGAGCTGTTTTTT

size: -
J: TRBJ1-2
D: TRBD1
V: TRBV2
CDR3: CASSSGQGSYGYTF
DNA: TGTGCCAGCAGCTCCGGACAGGGCAGCTATGGCTACACCTTC

size: -
J: TRBJ1-3
D: -
V: TRBV10-2
CDR3: CASSGGRLTGNTIYF
DNA: TGCGCCAGCAGTGGAGGTCGGCTTACTGGAAACACCATATATTTT

size: -
J: TRBJ1-2
D: -
V: TRBV29-1
CDR3: CSVEFSGSWGYTF
DNA: TGCAGCGTTGAATTTTCAGGATCCTGGGGCTACACCTTC

size: -
J: TRBJ2-5
D: -
V: TRBV4-3
CDR3: CASSQDTVGETQYF
DNA: TGCGCCAGCAGCCAAGATACAGTGGGTGAGACCCAGTACTTC

size: -
J: TRBJ1-2
D: TRBD1
V: TRBV28
CDR3: CASSSRQGAYGYTF
DNA: TGTGCCAGCAGCTCTAGACAGGGGGCCTATGGCTACACCTTC

size: once
J: TRBJ2-7
D: -
V: TRBV9
CDR3: CASSVEGRADAVGEQYF
DNA: TGTGCCAGCAGCGTAGAAGGGAGAGCGGATGCCGTCGGGGAGCAGTACTTC

size: -
J: TRBJ2-3
D: -
V: TRBV28
CDR3: CASSLWSTGLTDTQYF
DNA: TGTGCCAGCAGTTTATGGTCAACAGGGTTGACAGATACGCAGTATTTT

size: -
J: TRBJ1-5
D: -
V: TRBV28
CDR3: CASSPTRGGSNQPQHF
DNA: TGTGCCAGCAGTCCCACTCGCGGTGGGAGCAATCAGCCCCAGCATTTT

size: -
J: TRBJ1-4
D: TRBD1
V: TRBV6-6
CDR3: CASSYSTGPNEKLFF
DNA: TGTGCCAGCAGTTACTCGACAGGGCCTAATGAAAAACTGTTTTTT

size: -
J: TRBJ2-3
D: -
V: TRBV5-4
CDR3: CASRFAGSSTDTQYF
DNA: TGTGCCAGCAGGTTCGCGGGGTCTAGCACAGATACGCAGTATTTT

size: -
J: TRBJ1-1
D: TRBD1
V: TRBV11-2
CDR3: CASRKTGGQGTEAFF
DNA: TGTGCCAGCAGGAAGACAGGGGGCCAGGGCACTGAAGCTTTCTTT

size: -
J: TRBJ2-5
D: -
V: TRBV2
CDR3: CASRGAQETQYF
DNA: TGTGCCAGCAGGGGGGCCCAAGAGACCCAGTACTTC

size: -
J: TRBJ1-5
D: -
V: TRBV2
CDR3: CASSEGQVGNQPQHF
DNA: TGTGCCAGCAGTGAGGGGCAGGTGGGCAATCAGCCCCAGCATTTT

size: few
J: TRBJ1-6
D: -
V: TRBV7-8
CDR3: CASSLVEYNSPLHF
DNA: TGTGCCAGCAGCTTAGTTGAGTATAATTCACCCCTCCACTTT

size: -
J: TRBJ2-2
D: -
V: TRBV11-3
CDR3: CASSFSPTGELFF
DNA: TGTGCCAGCAGCTTCTCTCCGACCGGGGAGCTGTTTTTT

size: -
J: TRBJ2-6
D: TRBD2
V: TRBV2
CDR3: CASSRGSSSGWVLTF
DNA: TGTGCCAGCAGTAGGGGTAGTTCTAGCGGCTGGGTCCTGACTTTC

size: -
J: TRBJ1-3
D: -
V: TRBV5-4
CDR3: CASSLQGSGNTIYF
DNA: TGTGCCAGCAGCTTACAGGGATCTGGAAACACCATATATTTT

size: -
J: TRBJ1-1
D: TRBD1
V: TRBV4-1
CDR3: CASSQGTGRLNTEAFF
DNA: TGCGCCAGCAGCCAAGGGACAGGGCGCTTGAACACTGAAGCTTTCTTT